This TCR beta chain was recorded in a study of blood T cell repertoires in COVID-19. Overall study: Samples came from the United States, Italy and Spain, spanning acute and convalescent COVID-19. PBMCs, B-cell-depleted T cells, or T cells were the source of the cDNA or gDNA that made up the material.

Seattle participants joined during active infection and were tracked over time. In the authors' workflow: By means of reference gene primer amplification, nucleated cell counts were estimated. Produced via immunoSEQ multiplex PCR; TCRdb's table is partial and in-frame only. Clone size and the V and J calls come from that table; the DNA yielded D and trimming. The data hold 500,000 to 600,000 clones, with roughly nine tenths observed a single time. The V end was cut by 0 bases, the J end by 9 bases, with 16 bases between. Germline lookup yields CDR1 SGHNT and CDR2 YYREEE (reference sequence). CDR3 length equals 16 residues.

The TCR sequence derives from a woman aged 50 to 65 with COVID-19, enrolled during active disease. Sequencing was performed on peripheral blood. The chain combines TRBV5-4 with TRBJ2-6; D may be TRBD1 (6 bases). As DNA, the CDR3 is TGTGCCAGCAGCTTGGGGGGAAGGACAGTTTACAACGTCCTGACTTTC. Protein product: CASSLGGRTVYNVLTF.